This T cell receptor (beta chain) was obtained from a study of blood T cells in healthy people across ages. Donor samples were obtained from healthy Caucasian individuals from Russia, aged 6 to 90. Each of the donors had around 9 milliliters of peripheral blood drawn into EDTA-treated Vacutainer tubes. PBMCs numbering at least 6.5 million were isolated per sample. A second about 6 to 11 cycle PCR used barcoded and J-beta primers. Each cDNA molecule received a tag from a template-switch adaptor that had 12 random nucleotides. MiXCR was run by TCRdb on the 5' RACE reads, yielding one entry per CDR3 protein. In the table there are about 970,000 distinct CDR3 sequences, roughly 51% of which are singletons. This CDR3 contains 14 residues. CDR1 MDHEN and CDR2 SYDVKM come from the germline V gene. Trimming took off 6 bases at V and 4 bases at J, with 15 bases between the two ends.

This sequence was found in a woman aged 60-75 years in good health. The chain has TRBV28 and TRBJ1-1; TRBD1 might be the D (6 bases). The specimen sequenced was blood. The CDR3: CASREGPGVTEAFF. As DNA, the CDR3 is TGTGCCAGCAGGGAGGGCCCAGGGGTCACTGAAGCTTTCTTT.